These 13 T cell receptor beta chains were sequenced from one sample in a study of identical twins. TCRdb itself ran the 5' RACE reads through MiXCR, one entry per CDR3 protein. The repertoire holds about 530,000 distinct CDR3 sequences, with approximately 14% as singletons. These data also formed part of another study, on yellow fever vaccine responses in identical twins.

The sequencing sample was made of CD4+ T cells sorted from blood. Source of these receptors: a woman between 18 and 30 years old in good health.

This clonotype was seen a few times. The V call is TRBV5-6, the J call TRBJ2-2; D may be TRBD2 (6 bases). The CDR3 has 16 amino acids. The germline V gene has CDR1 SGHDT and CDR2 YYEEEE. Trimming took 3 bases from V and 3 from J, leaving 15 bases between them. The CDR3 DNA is TGTGCCAGCAGCTACCTGTCACTAGCTGACACCGGGGAGCTGTTTTTT. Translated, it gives CASSYLSLADTGELFF.

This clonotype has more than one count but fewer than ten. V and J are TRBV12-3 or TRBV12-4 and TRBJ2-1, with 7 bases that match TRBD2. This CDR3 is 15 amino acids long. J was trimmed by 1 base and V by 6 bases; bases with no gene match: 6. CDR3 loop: CASRSSGTSYNEQFF. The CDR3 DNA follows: TGTGCCAGCAGGTCAAGCGGGACTTCCTACAATGAGCAGTTCTTC.

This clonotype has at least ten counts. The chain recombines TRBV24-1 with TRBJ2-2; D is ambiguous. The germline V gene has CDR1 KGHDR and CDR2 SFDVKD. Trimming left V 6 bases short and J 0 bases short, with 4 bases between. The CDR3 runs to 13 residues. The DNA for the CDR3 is TGTGCCACCAGTTATTCGAACACCGGGGAGCTGTTTTTT. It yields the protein CATSYSNTGELFF.

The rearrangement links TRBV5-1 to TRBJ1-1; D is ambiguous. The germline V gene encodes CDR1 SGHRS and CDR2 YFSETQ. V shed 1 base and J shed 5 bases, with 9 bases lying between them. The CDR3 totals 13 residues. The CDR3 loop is CASSLTMATEAFF. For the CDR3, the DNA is TGCGCCAGCAGCTTGACAATGGCAACTGAAGCTTTCTTT.

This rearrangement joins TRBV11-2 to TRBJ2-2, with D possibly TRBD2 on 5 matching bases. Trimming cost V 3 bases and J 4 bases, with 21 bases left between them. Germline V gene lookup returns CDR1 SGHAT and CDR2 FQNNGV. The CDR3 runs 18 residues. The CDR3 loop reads CASSFPVEGDFGTGELFF. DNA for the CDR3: TGTGCCAGCAGCTTCCCTGTAGAGGGAGACTTCGGCACCGGGGAGCTGTTTTTT.

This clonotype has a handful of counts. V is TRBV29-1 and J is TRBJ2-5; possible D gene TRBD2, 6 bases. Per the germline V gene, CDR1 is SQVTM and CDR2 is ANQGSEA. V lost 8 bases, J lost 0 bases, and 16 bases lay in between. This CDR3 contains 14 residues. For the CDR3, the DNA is TGCAGCACAAGGACTACCCAGTACCAAGAGACCCAGTACTTC. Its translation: CSTRTTQYQETQYF.

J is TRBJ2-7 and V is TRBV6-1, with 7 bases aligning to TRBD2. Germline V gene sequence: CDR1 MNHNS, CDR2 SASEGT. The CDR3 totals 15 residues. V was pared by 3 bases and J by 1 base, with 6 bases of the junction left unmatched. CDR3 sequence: CASSDLVAGSYEQYF. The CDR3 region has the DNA TGTGCCAGCAGTGATTTGGTAGCGGGTTCCTACGAGCAGTACTTC.

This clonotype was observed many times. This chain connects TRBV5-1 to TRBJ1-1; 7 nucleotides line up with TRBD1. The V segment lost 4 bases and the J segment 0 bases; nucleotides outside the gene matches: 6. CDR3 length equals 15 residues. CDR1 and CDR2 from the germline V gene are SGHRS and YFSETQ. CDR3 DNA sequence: TGCGCCAGCAGCAACACACAGGGGCTGAACACTGAAGCTTTCTTT. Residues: CASSNTQGLNTEAFF.

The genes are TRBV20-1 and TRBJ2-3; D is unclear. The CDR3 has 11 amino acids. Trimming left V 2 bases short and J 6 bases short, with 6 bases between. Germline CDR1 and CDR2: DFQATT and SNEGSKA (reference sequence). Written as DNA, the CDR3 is TGCAGTGCTAGACTTTTGGATACGCAGTATTTT. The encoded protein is CSARLLDTQYF.

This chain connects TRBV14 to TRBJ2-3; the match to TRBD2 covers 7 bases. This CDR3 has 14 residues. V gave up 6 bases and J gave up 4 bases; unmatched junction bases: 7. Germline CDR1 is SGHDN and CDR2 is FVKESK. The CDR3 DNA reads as TGTGCCAGCAGGCGAGGCGGGAGTGCAGATACGCAGTATTTT. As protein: CASRRGGSADTQYF.

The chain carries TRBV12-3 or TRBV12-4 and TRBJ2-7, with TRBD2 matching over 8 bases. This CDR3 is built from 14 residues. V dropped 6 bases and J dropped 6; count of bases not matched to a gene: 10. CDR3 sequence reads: CASSPTSGRGEQYF. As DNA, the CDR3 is TGTGCCAGCAGCCCTACTAGCGGAAGGGGCGAGCAGTACTTC.

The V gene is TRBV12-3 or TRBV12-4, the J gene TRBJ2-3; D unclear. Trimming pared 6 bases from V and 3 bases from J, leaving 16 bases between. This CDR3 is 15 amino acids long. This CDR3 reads CASSPRTLSTDTQYF. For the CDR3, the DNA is TGTGCCAGCAGCCCCAGGACCCTCTCTACAGATACGCAGTATTTT.

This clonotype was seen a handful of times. CDR3 region: CASRKYQETQYF. The CDR3 DNA follows: TGTGCCAGCAGGAAATACCAAGAGACCCAGTACTTC. V is TRBV12-3 or TRBV12-4 and J is TRBJ2-5; no clear D. V lost 6 bases, J lost 0 bases, and 5 bases lay in between. CDR3 length equals 12 residues.